Each of the 5 T cell receptor beta chains below was sequenced from the same sample in a study of T cell responses to AZD1222 COVID-19 vaccine. Repertoires were generated with immunoSEQ multiplex PCR, while TCRdb's copy carries only in-frame clones and drops some. The sample lists 150,000 to 200,000 clones; over 85% were seen once. The sequencing used peripheral blood, collected on day 0 of AZD1222 vaccination. These receptor sequences come from an adult in good health.

This clone was counted a single time. The V and J genes are TRBV25-1 and TRBJ1-2, with 11 bases matching TRBD1. CDR1 is MGHDK and CDR2 is SYGVNS in the germline V gene. After removal of 5 bases from V and 8 bases from J, the junction contained 7 bases not matched to a gene. CDR3 length equals 14 residues. The CDR3 loop is CASSWTGGGGGYTF. In DNA form, the CDR3 reads TGTGCCAGCAGTTGGACAGGGGGCGGAGGAGGCTACACCTTC.

The CDR3 coding sequence is TGTGCCAGTTCCCCGGGACTCCAAAGGAACGAGCAGTACTTC. Its translation is CASSPGLQRNEQYF. The rearrangement uses TRBV19 and TRBJ2-7, with D tentatively TRBD2 (6 bases). The V gene's germline CDR1 is LNHDA and CDR2 SQIVND (reference sequence). Trimming cost V 8 bases and J 5 bases, with 19 bases left between them. This CDR3 has 14 amino acids.

This clone came up once. This chain joins TRBV6-2 or TRBV6-3 and TRBJ1-6; D unresolved. The V and J ends lost 5 bases and 0 bases respectively, with 5 bases between them. This CDR3 region has 14 residues. Germline V gene sequence: CDR1 MNHEY, CDR2 SVGEGT. The DNA of the CDR3 is TGTGCCAGCAGTAGGAGCTCCTATAATTCACCCCTCCACTTT. Its translation is CASSRSSYNSPLHF.

With respect to this clone: This sample includes further DNA sequences coding for the same CDR3. The chain combines TRBV5-1 with TRBJ1-4; possibly TRBD1 for D (5 bases). The V end lost 0 bases, the J end lost 2 bases, and 8 bases lay between the germline ends. The CDR3 consists of 15 residues. Germline-derived CDR1 and CDR2 are SGHRS and YFSETQ. CDR3 in DNA: TGCGCCAGCAGCTTGGGTAGGGGTACTAATGAAAAACTGTTTTTT. This codes for CASSLGRGTNEKLFF.

The chain has TRBV11-2 and TRBJ1-4; no firm D call. The ends were cut back, 1 base at V and 3 bases at J, with 6 bases in the middle. The CDR3 totals 14 residues. In germline, CDR1 is SGHAT, CDR2 FQNNGV. CDR3 in amino acids: CASSLGGPNEKLFF. The DNA for the CDR3 is TGTGCCAGCAGCTTAGGGGGTCCTAATGAAAAACTGTTTTTT.